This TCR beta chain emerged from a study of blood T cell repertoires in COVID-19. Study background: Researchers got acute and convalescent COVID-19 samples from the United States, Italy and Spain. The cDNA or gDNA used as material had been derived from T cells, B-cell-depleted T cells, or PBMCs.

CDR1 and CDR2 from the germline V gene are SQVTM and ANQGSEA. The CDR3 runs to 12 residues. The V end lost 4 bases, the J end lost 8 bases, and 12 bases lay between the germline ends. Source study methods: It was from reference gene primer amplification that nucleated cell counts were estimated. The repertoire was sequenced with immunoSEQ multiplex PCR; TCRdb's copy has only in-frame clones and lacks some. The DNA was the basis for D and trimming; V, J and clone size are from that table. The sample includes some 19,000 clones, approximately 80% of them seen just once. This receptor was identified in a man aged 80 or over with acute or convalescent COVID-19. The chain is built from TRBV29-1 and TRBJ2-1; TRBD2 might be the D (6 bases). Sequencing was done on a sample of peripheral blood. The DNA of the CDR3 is TGCAGCGTTGTCCGGGGGAAGTATGAGCAGTTCTTC. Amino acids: CSVVRGKYEQFF.